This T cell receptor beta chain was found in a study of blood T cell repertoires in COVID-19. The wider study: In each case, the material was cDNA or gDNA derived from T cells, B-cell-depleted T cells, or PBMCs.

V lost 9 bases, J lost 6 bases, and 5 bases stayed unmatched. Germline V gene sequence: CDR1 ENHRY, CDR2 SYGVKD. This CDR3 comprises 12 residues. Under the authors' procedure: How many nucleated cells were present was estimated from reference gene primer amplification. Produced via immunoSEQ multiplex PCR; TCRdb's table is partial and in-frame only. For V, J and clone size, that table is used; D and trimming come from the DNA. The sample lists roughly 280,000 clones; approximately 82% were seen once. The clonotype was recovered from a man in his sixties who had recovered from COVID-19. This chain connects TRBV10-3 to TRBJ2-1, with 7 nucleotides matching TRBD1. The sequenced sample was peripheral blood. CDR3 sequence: CAIKTGANEQFF. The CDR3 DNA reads TGTGCCATAAAAACAGGGGCCAATGAGCAGTTCTTC.